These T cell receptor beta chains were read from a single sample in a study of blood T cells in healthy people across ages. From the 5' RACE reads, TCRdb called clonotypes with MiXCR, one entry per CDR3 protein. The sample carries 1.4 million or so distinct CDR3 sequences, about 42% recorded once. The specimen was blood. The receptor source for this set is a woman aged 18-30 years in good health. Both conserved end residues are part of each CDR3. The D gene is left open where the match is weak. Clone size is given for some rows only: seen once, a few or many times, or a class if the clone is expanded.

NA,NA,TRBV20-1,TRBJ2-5,TGCAGTGCTAGAGATATTCGGAGGGTTAATGAGCAGTACTTC,CSARDIRRVNEQYF
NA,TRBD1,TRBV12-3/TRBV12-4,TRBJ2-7,TGTGCCAGCAGTTTAAGGCAGGGGGCAGACGAGCAGTACTTC,CASSLRQGADEQYF
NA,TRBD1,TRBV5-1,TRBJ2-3,TGCGCCAGCAGCCGGGGACAGGCGGAAACAGATACGCAGTATTTT,CASSRGQAETDTQYF
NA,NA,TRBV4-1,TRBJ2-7,TGCGCCAGCAGCCAGACAGAGGTGGCCTACGAGCAGTACTTC,CASSQTEVAYEQYF
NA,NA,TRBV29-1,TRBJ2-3,TGCAGCGCCCAGGTTGGGGGAAGCACAGATACGCAGTATTTT,CSAQVGGSTDTQYF
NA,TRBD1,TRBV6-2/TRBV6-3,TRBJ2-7,TGTGCCAGCAGTTACGACAGGGGCGAACCCTACGAGCAGTACTTC,CASSYDRGEPYEQYF
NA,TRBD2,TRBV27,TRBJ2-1,TGTGCCAGCAGTTTAGGGACTAGCGGGGGGACTTACAATGAGCAGTTCTTC,CASSLGTSGGTYNEQFF
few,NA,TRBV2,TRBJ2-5,TGTGCCAGCGGAACTTGGGCGCAAGAGACCCAGTACTTC,CASGTWAQETQYF
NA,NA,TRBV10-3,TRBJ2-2,TGTGCCATCGGGGGGGGCGCGGGCATGACCACCGGGGAGCTGTTTTTT,CAIGGGAGMTTGELFF
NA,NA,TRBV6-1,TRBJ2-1,TGTGCCAGCAGTGAATTGTCGTCACGTCCCAGTATCCAGTTCTTC,CASSELSSRPSIQFF
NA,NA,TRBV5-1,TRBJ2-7,TGCGCCAGCAGCTTGGCCTGGGGGTTGCAGGGCGAGCAGTACTTC,CASSLAWGLQGEQYF
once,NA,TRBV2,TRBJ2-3,TGTGCCAGCAGTTCCGGGACACGGTGGCGTGTTGGCACAGATACGCAGTATTTT,CASSSGTRWRVGTDTQYF
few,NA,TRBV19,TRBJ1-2,TGTGCCAGTAGTATCCCTGGGAAGCTCGATTCGGCAGGGTACACCTTC,CASSIPGKLDSAGYTF
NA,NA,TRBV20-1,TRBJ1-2,TGCAGTGCTAGAGAGGTTAACTATGGCTACACCTTC,CSAREVNYGYTF
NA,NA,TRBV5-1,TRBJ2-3,TGCGCCAGCAGCGGCACCTTGGACCGCGGGACAGATACGCAGTATTTT,CASSGTLDRGTDTQYF
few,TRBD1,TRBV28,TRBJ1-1,TGTGCCAGCAGTTTACAGACAGGGGCCATCCCCACTGAAGCTTTCTTT,CASSLQTGAIPTEAFF
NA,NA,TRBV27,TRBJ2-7,TGTGCCAGCAGTTATAACGGCGGCTACGAGCAGTACTTC,CASSYNGGYEQYF
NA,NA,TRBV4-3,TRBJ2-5,TGCGCCAGCAGCCAGACTTTCGCGGGTCTGGAGGATACGCGGTACTTC,CASSQTFAGLEDTRYF
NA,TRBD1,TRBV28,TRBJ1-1,TGTGCCAGCAGTCCTGACAGGGGCCCCAACGCTGAAGCTTTCTTT,CASSPDRGPNAEAFF
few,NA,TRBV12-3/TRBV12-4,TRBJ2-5,TGTGCCAGCAGTCTGCCGGGACTGGTACAGCAGTACTTC,CASSLPGLVQQYF
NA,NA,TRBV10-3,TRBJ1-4,TGTGCCATCAGCGATAGCCCGGTCCTAGTCAATGAAAAACTGTTTTTT,CAISDSPVLVNEKLFF
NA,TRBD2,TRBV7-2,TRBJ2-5,TGTGCCAGCAGCTTGGAAACGCGGGGGTCGACCCAGTACTTC,CASSLETRGSTQYF
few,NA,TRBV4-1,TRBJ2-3,TGCGCCAGCAGGTTTCTGGAGGGGGCGCCGGGGGATACTAGCACAGATACGCAGTATTTT,CASRFLEGAPGDTSTDTQYF
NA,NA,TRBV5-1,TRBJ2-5,TGCGCCAGCAGCTTGGCGGCAGCAGAAGAGACCCAGTACTTC,CASSLAAAEETQYF
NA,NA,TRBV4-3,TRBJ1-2,TGCGCCAGCAGCCAAGATTTCCACCGTTCTTCTATCTATGGCTACACCTTC,CASSQDFHRSSIYGYTF
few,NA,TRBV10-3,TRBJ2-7,TGTGCCATCAGCCAAGGGGTACGGCCCCACGAGCAGTACTTC,CAISQGVRPHEQYF
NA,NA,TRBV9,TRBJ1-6,TGTGCCAGCAGCGCCACTCCTCTCGAAAATTCACCCCTCCACTTT,CASSATPLENSPLHF
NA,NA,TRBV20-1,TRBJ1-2,TGCAGTGCTAGAGAAGCCAGTACAGGGTTTATGGGCTACACCTTC,CSAREASTGFMGYTF
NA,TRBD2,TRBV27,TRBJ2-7,TGTGCCACCAGCCTTTACGGGACTAGCGGGCTTCTCTACGAGCAGTACTTC,CATSLYGTSGLLYEQYF
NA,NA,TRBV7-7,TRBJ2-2,TGTGCTAGCAGCCCCTCGTTTGGGGAGCTGTTTTTT,CASSPSFGELFF
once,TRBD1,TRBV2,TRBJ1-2,TGTGCCAGCAGTGCCAGACAGGGCGATGGCTACACCTTC,CASSARQGDGYTF
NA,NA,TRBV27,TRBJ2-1,TGTGCCAGCAGGCGAAGTGGGGTTGAGCAGTTCTTC,CASRRSGVEQFF
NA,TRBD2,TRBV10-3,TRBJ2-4,TGTGCCATCAGGGGGACTAGCGGGGATAACATTCAGTACTTC,CAIRGTSGDNIQYF
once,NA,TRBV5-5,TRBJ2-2,TGTGCCAGCAGCCCCTCCCCCGGGGAGCTGTTTTTT,CASSPSPGELFF
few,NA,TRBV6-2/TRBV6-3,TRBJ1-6,TGTGCCAGCAGTTACTCGAACCGGTCACCCCTCCACTTT,CASSYSNRSPLHF
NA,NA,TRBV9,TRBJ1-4,TGTGCCAGCAGCGGTCGGGGGGGAGGAGAAAAACTGTTTTTT,CASSGRGGGEKLFF
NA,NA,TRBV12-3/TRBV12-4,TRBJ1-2,TGTGCCAGCAGCCTGAGGACAGAACACGGCTACACCTTC,CASSLRTEHGYTF
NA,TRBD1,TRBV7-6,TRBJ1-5,TGTGCCAGCAGCTCCCGACAGGGAAGAAGTCAGCCCCAGCATTTT,CASSSRQGRSQPQHF
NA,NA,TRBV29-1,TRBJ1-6,TGCAGCGCCGGCCCAGGGTGGGGATCACCCCTCCACTTT,CSAGPGWGSPLHF
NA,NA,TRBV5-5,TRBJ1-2,TGTGCCAGCAGCTTGGGGGGGGACACCTATGGCTACACCTTC,CASSLGGDTYGYTF
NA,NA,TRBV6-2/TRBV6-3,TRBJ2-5,TGTGCCAGCACCAATAAGGGGACCCAGTACTTC,CASTNKGTQYF
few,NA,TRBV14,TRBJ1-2,TGTGCCAGCAGCCAAAATCCCCTCTATGGCTACACCTTC,CASSQNPLYGYTF
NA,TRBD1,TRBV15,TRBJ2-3,TGTGCCACCAGCAGAGATTTGGGACAGGGGATGGATACGCAGTATTTT,CATSRDLGQGMDTQYF
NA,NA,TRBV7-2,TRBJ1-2,TGTGCCAGCAGCCACGAAGGGGTCGCCTATAACTATGGCTACACCTTC,CASSHEGVAYNYGYTF
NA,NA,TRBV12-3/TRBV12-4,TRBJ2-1,TGTGCCATCGGGACCGCACTATTTTACAATGAGCAGTTCTTC,CAIGTALFYNEQFF
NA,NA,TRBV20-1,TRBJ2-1,TGCAGTGCTAGAGTCCCCGGCAATGAGCAGTTCTTC,CSARVPGNEQFF
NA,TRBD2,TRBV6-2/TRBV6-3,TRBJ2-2,TGTGCCAGCAGTTGGACTAGCGGGGGGTCTGGGGAGCTGTTTTTT,CASSWTSGGSGELFF
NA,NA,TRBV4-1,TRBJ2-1,TGCGCCAGCAGCCCCGGGCGGGCCCACAATGAGCAGTTCTTC,CASSPGRAHNEQFF
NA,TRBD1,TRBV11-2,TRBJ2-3,TGTGCCAGCAGCGACCCCGCCGGGACAGGGCGCACAGATACGCAGTATTTT,CASSDPAGTGRTDTQYF
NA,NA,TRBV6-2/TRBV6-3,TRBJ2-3,TGTGCCAGCAGTTACTCGATTGAGTACCTAGAAGATACGCAGTATTTT,CASSYSIEYLEDTQYF
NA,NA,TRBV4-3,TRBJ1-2,TGCGCCAGCAGCCGCCTGATTCGAGGTGATGGAGGGGAAGGCTACACCTTC,CASSRLIRGDGGEGYTF
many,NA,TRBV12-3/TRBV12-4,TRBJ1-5,TGTGCCAGCAGCGGGGGTTTGATCGGGCAGCCCCAGCATTTT,CASSGGLIGQPQHF
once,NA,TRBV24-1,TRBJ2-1,TGTGCCACCAGTGATCCTCCGCTGACAGGATCGAACAATGAGCAGTTCTTC,CATSDPPLTGSNNEQFF
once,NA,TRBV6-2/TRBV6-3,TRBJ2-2,TGTGCCAGCAGTTTAGATGACACCGGGGAGCTGTTTTTT,CASSLDDTGELFF
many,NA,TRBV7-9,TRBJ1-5,TGTGCCAGCAGTGAAAGCAATCAGCCCCAGCATTTT,CASSESNQPQHF
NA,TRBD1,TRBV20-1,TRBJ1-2,TGCAGTGCTAGTCTAGGGACAGGGATCTATGGCTACACCTTC,CSASLGTGIYGYTF
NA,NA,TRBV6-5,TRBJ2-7,TGTGCCAGCAGTTTAAGACCCCGAGGGTCCTACGAGCAGTACTTC,CASSLRPRGSYEQYF
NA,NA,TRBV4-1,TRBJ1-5,TGCGCCAGCAGCCAAAATCAGGGCAATCAGCCCCAGCATTTT,CASSQNQGNQPQHF